These 30 T cell receptor beta chains were sequenced from one sample in a study of technical replicates of blood from several donors. The data were produced by immunoSEQ multiplex PCR, yet TCRdb's version contains in-frame clones alone and is incomplete. The sample carries around 97,000 clones, about 96% recorded once. Specimen: T cells isolated from PBMCs. The receptor set was obtained from a human donor in good health.

The rearrangement joins TRBV4-1 to TRBJ2-3, with 7 bases that match TRBD2. The CDR3 spans 17 residues. From germline, CDR1 is MGHRA and CDR2 YSYEKL. J gave up 5 bases and V 0 bases, and 11 bases lay outside the gene matches. The CDR3 bases are TGCGCCAGCAGCCAAGATCTCCCGGTGGTAGCGGGAGATACGCAGTATTTT. The encoded protein is CASSQDLPVVAGDTQYF.

The chain combines TRBV6-1 with TRBJ1-4; D might be TRBD1 (5 bases). Per the germline V gene, CDR1 is MNHNS and CDR2 is SASEGT. The germline V and J ends were trimmed by 4 bases and 6 bases, with 15 bases remaining between them. The CDR3 extends over 15 amino acids. DNA for the CDR3: TGTGCCAGCAGTGGATCGATCGGGGGAGATGAAAAACTGTTTTTT. This codes for CASSGSIGGDEKLFF.

With regard to this clone: At one of its ends the junction is not consistent with the germline gene, which may arise from a read error. V usage is TRBV7-7 and J usage is TRBJ2-7, with 8 nucleotides matching TRBD1. The germline V gene encodes CDR1 SSHAT and CDR2 FNYEAQ (reference sequence). This CDR3 contains 13 residues. The CDR3: CASSSRQGNEQYF. The CDR3 DNA reads as TGTGCTAGCAGCTCTAGACAGGGGAACGAGCAGTACTTC.

This chain joins TRBV5-1 and TRBJ2-5; 8 bases match TRBD2. CDR3 length equals 15 residues. Per germline, CDR1 SGHRS and CDR2 YFSETQ. The ends lost 4 bases at V and 2 bases at J; junction bases unmatched: 7. This CDR3 is CASSPRGGDQETQYF. CDR3 nucleotides: TGCGCCAGCAGCCCCCGGGGGGGGGATCAAGAGACCCAGTACTTC.

CDR3 coding DNA: TGTGCCTCCCTCAGAGCGGGAGGGCAGGAAGATACGCAGTATTTT. Translation gives CASLRAGGQEDTQYF. This chain connects TRBV13 to TRBJ2-3; TRBD2 matches at 10 bases. The CDR3 spans 15 residues. Germline-derived CDR1 and CDR2 are PRHDT and FYEKMQ (reference sequence). V was pared by 11 bases and J by 5 bases, with 13 bases of the junction left unmatched.

As concerns this clone: The junction departs from germline at one end; a sequencing error may be responsible. V and J are TRBV7-7 and TRBJ2-7, with 8 bases that match TRBD2. This CDR3 contains 15 residues. In germline, CDR1 is SSHAT, CDR2 FNYEAQ (reference sequence). The CDR3 region has the DNA TGTGCTAGCAGCTTAGGATGGCGGGAGGTAAACGAGCAGTACTTC. It encodes CASSLGWREVNEQYF.

V usage is TRBV9 and J usage is TRBJ1-1, with 7 nucleotides matching TRBD1. The CDR3 totals 12 residues. Germline lookup yields CDR1 SGDLS and CDR2 YYNGEE. V trimming: 4 bases; J trimming: 7 bases; junction bases outside the gene matches: 4. The CDR3 loop reads CASSPTGDEAFF. Here the CDR3 DNA reads TGTGCCAGCAGCCCAACAGGGGATGAAGCTTTCTTT. The full variable domain, rest sourced from reference TRBV9 and TRBJ1-1, is DSGVTQTPKHLITATGQRVTLRCSPRSGDLSVYWYQQSLDQGLQFLIQYYNGEERAKGNILERFSAQQFPDLHSELNLSSLELGDSALYFCASSPTGDEAFFGQGTRLTVV.

This CDR3 is CASSVWGPELVDTQYF. The CDR3 nucleotides read TGTGCCAGCAGTGTATGGGGGCCAGAGCTAGTAGATACGCAGTATTTT. The chain couples TRBV2 to TRBJ2-3, with D possibly TRBD1 on 6 matching bases. The length of the CDR3 is 16 residues. V shed 4 bases and J shed 5 bases, with 19 bases lying between them. The germline gives CDR1 SNHLY, CDR2 FYNNEI.

J is TRBJ1-2 and V is TRBV25-1; the D gene is possibly TRBD1 (5 bases). The CDR3 contains 16 residues. CDR1 is MGHDK and CDR2 is SYGVNS in the germline V gene. The V end lost 3 bases, the J end lost 0 bases, and 14 bases lay between the germline ends. DNA of the CDR3: TGTGCCAGCAGTGATAAATGGGACTCCCCTAACTATGGCTACACCTTC. Translating gives CASSDKWDSPNYGYTF.

There are a few counts of this clone. The chain combines TRBV19 with TRBJ1-1; D unclear. The germline CDR1 and CDR2 sequences are LNHDA and SQIVND (reference sequence). The CDR3 sequence is 13 residues long. With 3 bases removed from V and 2 bases from J, the gap between germline ends came to 7 bases. This chain's CDR3 is CASSMTINTEAFF. The CDR3 DNA follows: TGTGCCAGTAGTATGACAATTAACACTGAAGCTTTCTTT.

The chain uses TRBV23-1 and TRBJ1-2, with TRBD1 identical over 7 bases. TRBV23-1 qualifies as an ORF whose function is uncertain. The CDR3 has 16 residues. Losses at the gene ends were 3 bases for V and 4 bases for J; bases not matched to a gene: 11. CDR3 nucleotide sequence: TGCGCCAGCAGTCAGGTAGGGGACAGCAGAGGCTATGGCTACACCTTC. It codes for CASSQVGDSRGYGYTF.

The chain carries TRBV7-9 and TRBJ2-1; 8 bases line up with TRBD2. Germline CDR1 and CDR2: SEHNR and FQNEAQ (reference sequence). V lost 5 bases and J lost 3; bases outside the gene matches: 6. This CDR3 is 15 amino acids long. CDR3 coding DNA: TGTGCCAGCAGCCTCAGACTAGCGTTCTACAATGAGCAGTTCTTC. This encodes CASSLRLAFYNEQFF.

This clone was counted a single time. The V gene is TRBV6-4, the J gene TRBJ2-1, with D possibly TRBD2 on 6 matching bases. V lost 1 base and J 8 bases, leaving 24 bases between the germline ends. The CDR3 extends over 18 amino acids. CDR1 MRHNA and CDR2 SNTAGT come from the germline V gene. The CDR3 DNA is TGTGCCAGCAGTGACTGGCTCCATGAGACGGGGGTTTTCGATGAGCAGTTCTTC. Translating gives CASSDWLHETGVFDEQFF.

The chain carries TRBV7-2 and TRBJ2-1; maybe TRBD1 (6 bases). The V gene's germline CDR1 is SGHTA and CDR2 FQGNSA. Trimming stripped 8 bases from V and 4 bases from J, with 9 bases between. This CDR3 comprises 12 residues. The CDR3 sequence is CASGGLYNEQFF. The CDR3 DNA sequence: TGTGCCAGCGGGGGCCTTTACAATGAGCAGTTCTTC.

The chain combines TRBV9 with TRBJ1-4; TRBD1 agrees at 10 bases. This CDR3 comprises 15 residues. Germline trimming cut 2 bases from V and 10 bases from J; bases unmatched to any gene: 8. Germline CDR1 is SGDLS and CDR2 is YYNGEE. The CDR3: CASSVEGQGSGKLFF. The DNA for the CDR3 is TGTGCCAGCAGCGTTGAGGGACAGGGGTCAGGAAAACTGTTTTTT.

The chain uses TRBV28 and TRBJ2-3; D is perhaps TRBD2 (6 bases). Germline V CDR1 and CDR2: MDHEN, SYDVKM. This CDR3 has 18 residues. The V and J ends lost 1 base and 1 base respectively, with 18 bases between them. CDR3 sequence: CASSLYGRGLGGTDTQYF. The CDR3, as DNA: TGTGCCAGCAGTTTATACGGGAGAGGATTAGGAGGCACAGATACGCAGTATTTT. The full variable domain, in which reference TRBV28 and TRBJ2-3 provide the parts outside the CDR3, is DVKVTQSSRYLVKRTGEKVFLECVQDMDHENMFWYRQDPGLGLRLIYFSYDVKMKEKGDIPEGYSVSREKKERFSLILESASTNQTSMYLCASSLYGRGLGGTDTQYFGPGTRLTVL.

This clone was observed once. The J gene is TRBJ1-5, the V gene TRBV10-2; TRBD1 matches 8 bases. Germline loops: CDR1 WSHSY, CDR2 SAAADI. V trimming: 7 bases; J trimming: 0 bases; junction bases outside the gene matches: 5. The CDR3 covers 15 residues. The CDR3 DNA follows: TGCGCCAGCACAATGGGACAGGCTAGCAATCAGCCCCAGCATTTT. Its protein product is CASTMGQASNQPQHF.

The chain links TRBV2 to TRBJ2-1; TRBD2 aligns across 7 bases. Germline V lookup: CDR1 SNHLY, CDR2 FYNNEI. V was clipped by 7 bases and J by 6 bases; unmatched bases: 9. This CDR3 has 14 amino acids. The CDR3 DNA sequence: TGTGCCAGCACTGCGTCGCGGGAGCTCAATGAGCAGTTCTTC. Its protein product is CASTASRELNEQFF.

The V call is TRBV10-3, the J call TRBJ2-7, with 7 positions matching TRBD2. From germline, CDR1 is ENHRY and CDR2 SYGVKD. The CDR3 covers 14 residues. V was clipped by 1 base and J by 5 bases; unmatched bases: 5. In DNA form, the CDR3 reads TGTGCCATCAGTGAGTACGCGGGAGACGACGAGCAGTACTTC. Translation: CAISEYAGDDEQYF.

This clone appeared a single time. The chain uses TRBV29-1 and TRBJ2-7; TRBD1 matches at 7 bases. CDR3 size: 12 residues. The germline CDR1 and CDR2 sequences are SQVTM and ANQGSEA. The ends lost 4 bases at V and 6 bases at J; junction bases unmatched: 6. CDR3 DNA: TGCAGCGTTGGCACAGGGGCGAGCGAGCAGTACTTC. Its protein is CSVGTGASEQYF.

V gene TRBV5-4 combines with J gene TRBJ1-1; D not resolved. V lost 4 bases and J 0 bases, leaving 10 bases between the germline ends. Germline V gives CDR1 SGHNT, CDR2 YYREEE (reference sequence). This CDR3 contains 14 residues. The CDR3 bases are TGTGCCAGCAGCCTGGACGGAGTGAACACTGAAGCTTTCTTT. Translation gives CASSLDGVNTEAFF.

V is TRBV4-1 and J is TRBJ2-3; D might be TRBD1 (5 bases). CDR1 and CDR2 from the germline V gene are MGHRA and YSYEKL. The CDR3 consists of 17 residues. Trimming shortened V by 4 bases and J by 2 bases, and 19 bases separated the two germline ends. Written as DNA, the CDR3 is TGCGCCAGCAGCCTCCCTTTAGGTGCGGACATCACAGATACGCAGTATTTT. This encodes CASSLPLGADITDTQYF.

This clone was counted once. The chain employs TRBV28 and TRBJ1-3; D unclear. Looked up from germline, CDR1 is MDHEN and CDR2 is SYDVKM. The CDR3 contains 15 residues. Between the trimmed V and J ends, which lost 2 bases and 2 bases, there was a span of 10 bases. The CDR3 loop is CASSLMRLPGNTIYF. The CDR3 DNA is TGTGCCAGCAGTTTAATGAGACTTCCTGGAAACACCATATATTTT. The variable domain in full, completed from reference TRBV28 and TRBJ1-3, reads DVKVTQSSRYLVKRTGEKVFLECVQDMDHENMFWYRQDPGLGLRLIYFSYDVKMKEKGDIPEGYSVSREKKERFSLILESASTNQTSMYLCASSLMRLPGNTIYFGEGSWLTVV.

DNA for the CDR3: TGCAGCGTTGTCGCCTTATCTTTAACAGGGGTAGCTGAAAAACTGTTTTTT. Its protein product is CSVVALSLTGVAEKLFF. This chain uses TRBV29-1 with TRBJ1-4, with 7 nucleotides matching TRBD1. Germline CDR1 reads SQVTM; CDR2 reads ANQGSEA. The V and J ends lost 4 bases and 7 bases, in that order; junction bases with no gene match: 18. There are 17 residues in the CDR3.

The J gene is TRBJ2-5, the V gene TRBV7-6, with 7 bases lining up with TRBD2. Trimming at V came to 0 bases and at J to 1 base, leaving 8 bases not matched to a gene. CDR3 size: 17 residues. Germline V gives CDR1 SGHVS, CDR2 FNYEAQ. CDR3 DNA: TGTGCCAGCAGCTTAGCGCTGGGCGGGAGTCTCCAAGAGACCCAGTACTTC. Amino acids: CASSLALGGSLQETQYF.

The chain couples TRBV25-1 to TRBJ2-7; 9 positions agree with TRBD1. Germline V gene sequence: CDR1 MGHDK, CDR2 SYGVNS. Trimming removed 5 bases from V and 3 bases from J; junction bases left unmatched: 11. The CDR3 is made up of 16 amino acids. CDR3 sequence (DNA): TGTGCCAGCAGTAACTCCGGGACAGGGAAAATCTACGAGCAGTACTTC. This encodes CASSNSGTGKIYEQYF.

In DNA, the CDR3 is TGTGCCAGCAGCGGAGGAGACCCCAATGAGCAGTTCTTC. Its translation is CASSGGDPNEQFF. This chain connects TRBV5-6 to TRBJ2-1, with a weak D call TRBD2 (5 bases). Looked up from germline, CDR1 is SGHDT and CDR2 is YYEEEE. The ends were cut back, 4 bases at V and 6 bases at J, with 11 bases in the middle. This CDR3 is 13 amino acids long.

This chain connects TRBV7-9 to TRBJ2-7; D is perhaps TRBD1 (5 bases). The CDR3 totals 13 residues. CDR1 and CDR2 (germline): SEHNR, FQNEAQ (reference sequence). Trimming stripped 5 bases from V and 2 bases from J, with 10 bases between. The CDR3, as DNA: TGTGCCAGCAGCCTCAGGGTCGCCTACGAGCAGTACTTC. This sequence encodes CASSLRVAYEQYF.

The V and J genes are TRBV15 and TRBJ1-4, with D perhaps TRBD1 (5 bases). This CDR3 spans 16 amino acids. CDR1 and CDR2 from the germline V gene are LNHNV and YYDKDF (reference sequence). V was clipped by 1 base and J by 0 bases, with 9 bases between them. The CDR3: CATSRAQEATNEKLFF. For the CDR3, the DNA is TGTGCCACCAGCAGAGCACAGGAAGCAACTAATGAAAAACTGTTTTTT.

The chain recombines TRBV7-2 with TRBJ2-1; 15 nucleotides align to TRBD2. This CDR3 contains 16 residues. V gave up 6 bases and J gave up 4 bases; unmatched junction bases: 4. From germline, CDR1 is SGHTA and CDR2 FQGNSA. CDR3 sequence (DNA): TGTGCCAGCAGTCAAGGACTAGCGGGAGGGTACAATGAGCAGTTCTTC. As protein: CASSQGLAGGYNEQFF. The full variable domain, completed using reference TRBV7-2 and TRBJ2-1, is GAGVSQSPSNKVTEKGKDVELRCDPISGHTALYWYRQSLGQGLEFLIYFQGNSAPDKSGLPSDRFSAERTGGSVSTLTIQRTQQEDSAVYLCASSQGLAGGYNEQFFGPGTRLTVL.